This T cell receptor beta chain was profiled in a study of T cell changes during pregnancy in multiple sclerosis. Produced via immunoSEQ multiplex PCR; TCRdb's table is partial and in-frame only. The sample consists of around 110,000 clones, roughly 90% of them appearing once. CDR1 is SGHNT, CDR2 YYREEE, per germline (reference sequence). The ends were cut back, 3 bases at V and 1 base at J, with 13 bases in the middle. The CDR3 is 16 residues long. The rearrangement links TRBV5-4 to TRBJ1-4, with D perhaps matching TRBD1 (5 bases). The material sequenced was peripheral blood, taken after pregnancy. This receptor was identified in a female donor with multiple sclerosis, enrolled in a pregnancy study. CDR3 sequence reads: CASSSGPRVTNEKLFF. The CDR3 nucleotides are TGTGCCAGCAGCTCCGGACCCAGGGTAACTAATGAAAAACTGTTTTTT.